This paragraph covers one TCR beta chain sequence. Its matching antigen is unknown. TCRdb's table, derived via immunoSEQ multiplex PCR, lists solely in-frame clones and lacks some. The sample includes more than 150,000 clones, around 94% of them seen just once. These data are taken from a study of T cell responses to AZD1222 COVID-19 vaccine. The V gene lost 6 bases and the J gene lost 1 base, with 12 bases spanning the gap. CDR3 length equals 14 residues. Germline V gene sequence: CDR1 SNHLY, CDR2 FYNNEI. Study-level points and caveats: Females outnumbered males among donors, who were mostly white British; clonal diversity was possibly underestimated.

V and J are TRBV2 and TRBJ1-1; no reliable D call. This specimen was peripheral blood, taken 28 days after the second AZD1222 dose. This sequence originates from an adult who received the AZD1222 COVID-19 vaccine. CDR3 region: CASRDGYSNTEAFF. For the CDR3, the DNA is TGTGCCAGCAGGGACGGATACTCGAACACTGAAGCTTTCTTT.